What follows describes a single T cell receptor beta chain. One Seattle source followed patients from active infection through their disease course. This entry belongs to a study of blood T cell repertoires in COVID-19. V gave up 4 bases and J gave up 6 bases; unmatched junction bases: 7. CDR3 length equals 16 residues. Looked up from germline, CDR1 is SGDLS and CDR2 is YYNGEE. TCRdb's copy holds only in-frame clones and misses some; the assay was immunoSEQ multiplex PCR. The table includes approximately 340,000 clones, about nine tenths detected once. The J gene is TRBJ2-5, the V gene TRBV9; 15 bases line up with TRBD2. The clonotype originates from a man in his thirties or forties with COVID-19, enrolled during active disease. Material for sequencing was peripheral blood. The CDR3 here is CASSSGLAGGGQTQYF. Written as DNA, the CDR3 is TGTGCCAGCAGCTCGGGACTAGCGGGAGGAGGACAGACCCAGTACTTC. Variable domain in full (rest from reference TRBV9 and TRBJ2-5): DSGVTQTPKHLITATGQRVTLRCSPRSGDLSVYWYQQSLDQGLQFLIQYYNGEERAKGNILERFSAQQFPDLHSELNLSSLELGDSALYFCASSSGLAGGGQTQYFGPGTRLLVL.